This TCR beta chain originates from a study of T cell responses to AZD1222 COVID-19 vaccine. Germline assignment: CDR1 SNHLY and CDR2 FYNNEI. The CDR3 totals 14 residues. Trimming removed 4 bases from V and 7 bases from J; junction bases left unmatched: 6. Some clones are missing from TCRdb's copy, which holds only in-frame ones; the method was immunoSEQ multiplex PCR. The sample has under 150,000 clones; roughly nine tenths are singletons. The source of this sequence is an adult who received the AZD1222 COVID-19 vaccine. The genes are TRBV2 and TRBJ2-1, with 8 nucleotides matching TRBD2. The input for sequencing was peripheral blood, taken 28 days after the second AZD1222 dose. The CDR3 is CASSGTSGWNEQFF. The CDR3 nucleotides read TGTGCCAGCAGTGGAACTAGCGGATGGAATGAGCAGTTCTTC. The full variable domain, in which reference TRBV2 and TRBJ2-1 provide the parts outside the CDR3, is EPEVTQTPSHQVTQMGQEVILRCVPISNHLYFYWYRQILGQKVEFLVSFYNNEISEKSEIFDDQFSVERPDGSNFTLKIRSTKLEDSAMYFCASSGTSGWNEQFFGPGTRLTVL.